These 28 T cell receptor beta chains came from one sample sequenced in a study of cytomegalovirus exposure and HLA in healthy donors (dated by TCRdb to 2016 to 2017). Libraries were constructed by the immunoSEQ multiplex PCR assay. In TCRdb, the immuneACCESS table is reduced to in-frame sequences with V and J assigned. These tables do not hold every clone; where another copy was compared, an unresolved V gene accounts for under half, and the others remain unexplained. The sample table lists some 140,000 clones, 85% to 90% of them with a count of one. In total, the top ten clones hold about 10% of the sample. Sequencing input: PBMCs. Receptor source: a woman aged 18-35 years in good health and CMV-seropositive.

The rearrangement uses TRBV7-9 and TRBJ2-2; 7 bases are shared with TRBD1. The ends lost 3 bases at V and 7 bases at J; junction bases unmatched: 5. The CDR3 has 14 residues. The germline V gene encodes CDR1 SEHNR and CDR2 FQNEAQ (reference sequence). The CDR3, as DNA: TGTGCCAGCAGCTTCGTGACAGGGTTCGGGGAGCTGTTTTTT. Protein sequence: CASSFVTGFGELFF.

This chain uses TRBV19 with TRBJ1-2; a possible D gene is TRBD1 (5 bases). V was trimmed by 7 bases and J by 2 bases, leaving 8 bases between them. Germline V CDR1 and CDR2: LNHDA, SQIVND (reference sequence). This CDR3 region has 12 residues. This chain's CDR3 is CASMAGNYGYTF. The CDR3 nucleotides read TGTGCCAGTATGGCAGGGAACTATGGCTACACCTTC. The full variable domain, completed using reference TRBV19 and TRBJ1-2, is DGGITQSPKYLFRKEGQNVTLSCEQNLNHDAMYWYRQDPGQGLRLIYYSQIVNDFQKGDIAEGYSVSREKKESFPLTVTSAQKNPTAFYLCASMAGNYGYTFGSGTRLTVV.

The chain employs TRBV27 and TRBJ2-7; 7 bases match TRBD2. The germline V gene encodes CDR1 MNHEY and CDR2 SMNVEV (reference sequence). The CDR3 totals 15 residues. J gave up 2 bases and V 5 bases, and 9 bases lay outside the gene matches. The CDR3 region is CASSVSGVAPYEQYF. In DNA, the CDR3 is TGTGCCAGCAGTGTGAGCGGGGTGGCCCCCTACGAGCAGTACTTC.

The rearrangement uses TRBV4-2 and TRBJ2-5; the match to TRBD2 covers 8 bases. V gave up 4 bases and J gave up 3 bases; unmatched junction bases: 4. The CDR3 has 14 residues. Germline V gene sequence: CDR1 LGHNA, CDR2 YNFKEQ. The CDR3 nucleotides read TGTGCCAGCAGCCGGACTAGCTCGGAAGAGACCCAGTACTTC. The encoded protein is CASSRTSSEETQYF.

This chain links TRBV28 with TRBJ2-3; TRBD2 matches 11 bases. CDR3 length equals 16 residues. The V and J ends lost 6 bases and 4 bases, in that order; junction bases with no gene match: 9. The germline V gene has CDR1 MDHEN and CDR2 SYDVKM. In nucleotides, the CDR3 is TGTGCCAGCAGGCCATCTGGACTAGCGGGTTCAGATACGCAGTATTTT. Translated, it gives CASRPSGLAGSDTQYF.

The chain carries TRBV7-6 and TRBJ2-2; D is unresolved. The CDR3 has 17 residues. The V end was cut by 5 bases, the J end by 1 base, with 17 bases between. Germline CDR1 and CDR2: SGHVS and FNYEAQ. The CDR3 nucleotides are TGTGCCAGCAGCCACCTCCGGCAGGCGAAGAACACCGGGGAGCTGTTTTTT. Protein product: CASSHLRQAKNTGELFF.

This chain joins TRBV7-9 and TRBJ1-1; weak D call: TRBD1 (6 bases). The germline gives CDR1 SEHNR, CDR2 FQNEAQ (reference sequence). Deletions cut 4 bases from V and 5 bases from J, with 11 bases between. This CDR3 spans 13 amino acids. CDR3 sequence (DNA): TGTGCCAGCAGCTCCATACAGGGAACTGAAGCTTTCTTT. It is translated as CASSSIQGTEAFF.

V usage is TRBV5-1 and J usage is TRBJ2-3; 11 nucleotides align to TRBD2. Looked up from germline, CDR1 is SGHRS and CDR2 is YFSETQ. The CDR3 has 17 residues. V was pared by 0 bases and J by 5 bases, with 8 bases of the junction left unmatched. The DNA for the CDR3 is TGCGCCAGCAGCTTGGCCCTAGCGGGGGGTCCTCAAGATACGCAGTATTTT. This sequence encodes CASSLALAGGPQDTQYF.

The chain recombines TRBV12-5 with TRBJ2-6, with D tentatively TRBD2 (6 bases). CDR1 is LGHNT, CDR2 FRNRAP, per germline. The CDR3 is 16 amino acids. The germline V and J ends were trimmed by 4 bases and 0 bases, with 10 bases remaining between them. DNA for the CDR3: TGTGCTAGTGGTTCCCCGGGGGTCTCTGGGGCCAACGTCCTGACTTTC. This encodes CASGSPGVSGANVLTF.

For the CDR3, the DNA is TGTGCCAGCAGTCCCGGGCAGGGTGTCTACGAGCAGTACTTC. Protein product: CASSPGQGVYEQYF. The genes are TRBV28 and TRBJ2-7, with a possible D match to TRBD1 (5 bases). CDR3 length: 14 residues. With 5 bases removed from V and 3 bases from J, the gap between germline ends came to 14 bases. Germline CDR1 MDHEN, CDR2 SYDVKM.

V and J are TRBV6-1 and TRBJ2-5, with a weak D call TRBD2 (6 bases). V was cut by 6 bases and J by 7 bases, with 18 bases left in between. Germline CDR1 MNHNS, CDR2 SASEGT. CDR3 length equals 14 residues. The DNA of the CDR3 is TGTGCCAGCAGCGACTCGGGACTCCGGGGGACCCAGTACTTC. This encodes CASSDSGLRGTQYF.

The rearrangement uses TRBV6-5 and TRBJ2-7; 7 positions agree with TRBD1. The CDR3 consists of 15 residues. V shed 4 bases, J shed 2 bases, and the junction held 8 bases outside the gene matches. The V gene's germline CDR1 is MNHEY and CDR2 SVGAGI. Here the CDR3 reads CASSFRDSETYEQYF. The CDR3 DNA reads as TGTGCCAGCAGTTTCCGGGACAGCGAAACCTACGAGCAGTACTTC.

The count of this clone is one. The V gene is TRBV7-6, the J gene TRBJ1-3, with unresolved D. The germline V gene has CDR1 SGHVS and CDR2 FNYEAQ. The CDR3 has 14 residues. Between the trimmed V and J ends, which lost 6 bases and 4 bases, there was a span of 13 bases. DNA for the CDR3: TGTGCCAGCAGTACAGCGGGGTCAGGAAACACCATATATTTT. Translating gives CASSTAGSGNTIYF.

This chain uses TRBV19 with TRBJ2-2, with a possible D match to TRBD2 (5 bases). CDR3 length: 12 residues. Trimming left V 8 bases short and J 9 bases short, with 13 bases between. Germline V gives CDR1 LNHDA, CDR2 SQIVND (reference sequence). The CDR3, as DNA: TGTGCCAGTGGTCGGGGTTTGAGGGAGCTGTTTTTT. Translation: CASGRGLRELFF.

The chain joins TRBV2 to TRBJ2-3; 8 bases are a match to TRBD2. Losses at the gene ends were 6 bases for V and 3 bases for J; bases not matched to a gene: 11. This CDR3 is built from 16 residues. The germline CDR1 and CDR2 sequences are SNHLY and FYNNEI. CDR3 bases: TGTGCCAGCAGCGTCGGGGGGGGCAGGGTAACAGATACGCAGTATTTT. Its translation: CASSVGGGRVTDTQYF. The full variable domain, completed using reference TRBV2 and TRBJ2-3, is EPEVTQTPSHQVTQMGQEVILRCVPISNHLYFYWYRQILGQKVEFLVSFYNNEISEKSEIFDDQFSVERPDGSNFTLKIRSTKLEDSAMYFCASSVGGGRVTDTQYFGPGTRLTVL.

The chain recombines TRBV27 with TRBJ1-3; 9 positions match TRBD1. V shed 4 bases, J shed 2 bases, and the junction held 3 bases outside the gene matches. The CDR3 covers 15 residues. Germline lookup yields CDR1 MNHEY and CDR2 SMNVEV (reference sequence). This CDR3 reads CASSSHRGPGNTIYF. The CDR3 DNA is TGTGCCAGCAGTTCTCACAGGGGGCCTGGAAACACCATATATTTT.

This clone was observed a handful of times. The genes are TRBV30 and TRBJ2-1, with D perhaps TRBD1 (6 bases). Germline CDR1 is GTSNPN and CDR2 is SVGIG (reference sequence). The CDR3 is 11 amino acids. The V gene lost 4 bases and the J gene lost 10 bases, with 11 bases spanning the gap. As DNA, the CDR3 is TGTGCCTGGAAAATTAGGGGGGAGCAGTTCTTC. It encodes CAWKIRGEQFF.

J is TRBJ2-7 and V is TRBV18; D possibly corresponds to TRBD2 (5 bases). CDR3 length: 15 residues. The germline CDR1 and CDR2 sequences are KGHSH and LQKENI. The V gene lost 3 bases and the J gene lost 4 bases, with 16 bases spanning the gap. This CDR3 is CASSPSGLTFYEQYF. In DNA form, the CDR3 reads TGTGCCAGCTCACCTTCGGGGTTGACCTTTTACGAGCAGTACTTC.

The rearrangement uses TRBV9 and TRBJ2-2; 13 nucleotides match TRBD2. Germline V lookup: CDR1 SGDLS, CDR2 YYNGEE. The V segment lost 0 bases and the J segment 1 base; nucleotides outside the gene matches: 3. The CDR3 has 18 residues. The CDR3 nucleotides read TGTGCCAGCAGCGTAGGACTAGCGGGGGGCGTGAACACCGGGGAGCTGTTTTTT. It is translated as CASSVGLAGGVNTGELFF. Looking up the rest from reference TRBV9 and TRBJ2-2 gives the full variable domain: DSGVTQTPKHLITATGQRVTLRCSPRSGDLSVYWYQQSLDQGLQFLIQYYNGEERAKGNILERFSAQQFPDLHSELNLSSLELGDSALYFCASSVGLAGGVNTGELFFGEGSRLTVL.

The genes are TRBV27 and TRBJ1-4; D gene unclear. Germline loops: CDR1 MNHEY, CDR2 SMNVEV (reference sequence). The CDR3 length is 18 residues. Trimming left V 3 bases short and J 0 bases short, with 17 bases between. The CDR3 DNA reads TGTGCCAGCAGTTTCTCCGGGCCGGGAATCGCAACTAATGAAAAACTGTTTTTT. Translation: CASSFSGPGIATNEKLFF.

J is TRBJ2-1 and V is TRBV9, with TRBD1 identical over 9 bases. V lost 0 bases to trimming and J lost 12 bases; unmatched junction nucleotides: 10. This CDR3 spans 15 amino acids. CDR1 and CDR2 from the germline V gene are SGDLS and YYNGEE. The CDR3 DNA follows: TGTGCCAGCAGCGTAGCGACAGGGGGGGCTCTGGGGCAGTTCTTC. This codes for CASSVATGGALGQFF.

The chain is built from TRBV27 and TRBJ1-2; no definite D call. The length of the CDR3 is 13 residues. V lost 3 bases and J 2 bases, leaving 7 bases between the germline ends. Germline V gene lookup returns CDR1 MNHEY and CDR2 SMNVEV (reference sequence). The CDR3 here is CASSFRGNYGYTF. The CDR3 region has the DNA TGTGCCAGCAGTTTTCGAGGGAACTATGGCTACACCTTC.

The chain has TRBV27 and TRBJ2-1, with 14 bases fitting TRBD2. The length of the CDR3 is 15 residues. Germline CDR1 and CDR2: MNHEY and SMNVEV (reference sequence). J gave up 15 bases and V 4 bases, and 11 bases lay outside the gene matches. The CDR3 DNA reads TGTGCCAGCAGTTCCGGACTAGCGGGGGGCCTGGGACTGTTCTTC. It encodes CASSSGLAGGLGLFF.

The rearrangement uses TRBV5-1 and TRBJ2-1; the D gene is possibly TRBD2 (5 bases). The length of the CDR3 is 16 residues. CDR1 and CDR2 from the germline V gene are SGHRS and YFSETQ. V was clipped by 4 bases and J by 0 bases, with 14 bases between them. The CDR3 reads CASSEGRGFSYNEQFF. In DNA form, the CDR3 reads TGCGCCAGCAGCGAAGGACGGGGATTCTCCTACAATGAGCAGTTCTTC.

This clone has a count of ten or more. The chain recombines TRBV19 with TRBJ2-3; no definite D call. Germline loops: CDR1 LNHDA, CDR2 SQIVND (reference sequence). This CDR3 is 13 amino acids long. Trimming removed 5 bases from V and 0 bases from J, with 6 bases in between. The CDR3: CASSDTSTDTQYF. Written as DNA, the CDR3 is TGTGCCAGTAGTGACACAAGCACAGATACGCAGTATTTT.

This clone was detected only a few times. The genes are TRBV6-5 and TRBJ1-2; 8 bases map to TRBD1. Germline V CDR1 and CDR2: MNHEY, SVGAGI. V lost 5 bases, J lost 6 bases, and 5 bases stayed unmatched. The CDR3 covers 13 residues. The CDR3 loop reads CASSRGQGHGYTF. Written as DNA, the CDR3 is TGTGCCAGCAGTCGTGGACAGGGCCATGGCTACACCTTC.

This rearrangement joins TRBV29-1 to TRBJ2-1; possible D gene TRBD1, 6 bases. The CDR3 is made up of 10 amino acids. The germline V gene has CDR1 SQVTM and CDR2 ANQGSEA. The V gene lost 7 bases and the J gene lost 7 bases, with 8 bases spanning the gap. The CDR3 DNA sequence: TGCAGCGGAGACAGGAATGAGCAGTTCTTC. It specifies CSGDRNEQFF.

For the CDR3, the DNA is TGTGCCAGCATCTGGGGACAGGGAATTAACCAGCCCCAGCATTTT. Protein sequence: CASIWGQGINQPQHF. V is TRBV28 and J is TRBJ1-5, with 9 bases aligning to TRBD1. The germline CDR1 and CDR2 sequences are MDHEN and SYDVKM. V trimming: 7 bases; J trimming: 7 bases; junction bases outside the gene matches: 11. The CDR3 runs to 15 residues.